This section outlines one TCR beta chain sequence together with its context. Its cognate antigen is unknown. This entry comes from a study of shared clonotypes between healthy human individuals. Study information: Used for every donor were three CD4 naive, three CD4 memory, two CD8 naive and one CD8 memory plate. Findings and limits, study-wide: Relative to clonotypes present in all four donors, those not shared had lower generation probabilities.

Profiled with immunoSEQ multiplex PCR; TCRdb holds only in-frame clones, not every one. Altogether 2 million to 2.5 million clones are present, 90% to 97% being singletons, with the ten largest covering approximately 0.13%. The sequence was collected from a man aged 18 to 29 in good health. Sequenced input: naive CD4+ T cells sorted from blood. Subset noted: CD45RA+ positively selected.

The CDR3 DNA follows: TGTGCCAGCAGTTACTCCGGGGACAGTGGGCCAGGTGGCTACACCTTC. Translated: CASSYSGDSGPGGYTF. J is TRBJ1-2 and V is TRBV6-5; 7 bases align to TRBD1. The J segment lost 7 bases and the V segment lost 0 bases, leaving 11 bases of the junction unmatched. In germline, CDR1 is MNHEY, CDR2 SVGAGI. The CDR3 contains 16 residues.